This T cell receptor (beta chain) is from a study of molecular identifiers for immune sequencing clone quantification. Germline V CDR1 and CDR2: MDHEN, SYDVKM. This CDR3 has 16 residues. V was cut by 2 bases and J by 0 bases, with 14 bases left in between. One entry per CDR3 protein, called by TCRdb with MiXCR from the PCR reads. Of more than 95,000 distinct CDR3 sequences in the sample, approximately 25% are singletons; the top ten hold 0.94%. In this sample, this clonotype turned up a few times. The V and J genes are TRBV28 and TRBJ2-7; D is possibly TRBD1 (6 bases). The source of this sequence is a human donor in good health. Some libraries in this study had Jurkat cell RNA spiked in. The material sequenced was naive CD8+ T cells from blood, with Jurkat cell RNA spiked in. Subset noted: FACS-sorted CD8+CD4-CCR7+CD45RA+ naive T cells. Written as DNA, the CDR3 is TGTGCCAGCAGTTTAGCCAAACAGGGATTCTCCTACGAGCAGTACTTC. Translation: CASSLAKQGFSYEQYF.